This TCR beta chain was recovered during a study of blood T cell repertoires in COVID-19. Study background: Some COVID-19 samples were acute and others convalescent; all came from the United States, Italy and Spain. The analysed material was cDNA or gDNA that came from T cells, B-cell-depleted T cells, or PBMCs.

This clone was seen only once. Methods used by the authors: Amplification from reference gene primers served as the basis for estimated nucleated cell counts. Repertoires were generated with immunoSEQ multiplex PCR, while TCRdb's copy carries only in-frame clones and drops some. From that table come the V and J calls and clone size; the DNA was used to work out D and trimming. The repertoire holds 150,000 to 200,000 clones, with roughly 89% as singletons. Material for sequencing was peripheral blood. This receptor was identified in a human donor in a cohort sampled during active COVID-19.

CDR3 DNA sequence: TGTGCCAGCAGCAAGCCGGGACTAGCTGGGCGCTCCTACGAGCAGTACTTC. Translating it yields CASSKPGLAGRSYEQYF. The chain combines TRBV7-2 with TRBJ2-7; 9 positions match TRBD2. CDR1 is SGHTA, CDR2 FQGNSA, per germline. J lost 0 bases, V lost 5 bases, and 11 bases had no gene match. The CDR3 is 17 residues long.